A single sample gave rise to the 27 T cell receptor beta chains below, sequenced in a study of T-cell memory formation after mild COVID-19. TCRdb fed the 5' RACE reads into MiXCR, producing one record per CDR3 protein. This table holds under 300,000 distinct CDR3 sequences, around 15% found once. Sequenced: PBMCs or a T cell subset sorted from them (not recorded which). These receptors originate from a man younger than 35 who had mild COVID-19 (a few samples of this study predate the infection). Cell type and time point are not known.

This clonotype turned up a few times. Possible read error: a much larger clone is one base away. The rearrangement uses TRBV4-3 and TRBJ1-1; D not certain. The ends were cut back, 0 bases at V and 0 bases at J, with 2 bases in the middle. The CDR3 has 13 residues. CDR1 is LGHNA and CDR2 is YSLEER in the germline V gene. The CDR3 coding sequence is TGCGCCAGCAGCCAAGATCTGAACACTGAAGCTTTCTTT. It codes for CASSQDLNTEAFF.

CDR3 sequence (DNA): TGCGCCAGCAGCTTCGGTCACTCCTACACCGGGGAGCTGTTTTTT. It is translated as CASSFGHSYTGELFF. V is TRBV5-1 and J is TRBJ2-2; no firm D call. The CDR3 is 15 amino acids. The germline V gene encodes CDR1 SGHRS and CDR2 YFSETQ. The V end was cut by 2 bases, the J end by 3 bases, with 11 bases between.

This clonotype showed up just a few times. The V call is TRBV20-1, the J call TRBJ1-5, with D hard to call. Germline CDR1 reads DFQATT; CDR2 reads SNEGSKA (reference sequence). V gave up 3 bases and J gave up 4 bases, with 13 bases separating them. The CDR3 sequence is 14 residues long. The chain's CDR3 is CSARVGRLNQPQHF. The CDR3 nucleotides are TGCAGTGCTAGGGTAGGGCGCTTAAATCAGCCCCAGCATTTT.

The chain combines TRBV5-5 with TRBJ2-5; D is perhaps TRBD2 (6 bases). CDR3 length equals 15 residues. CDR1 is SGHKS, CDR2 YYEKEE, per germline (reference sequence). Trimming stripped 0 bases from V and 4 bases from J, with 13 bases between. The CDR3 loop is CASSLGSGGGETQYF. CDR3 in DNA: TGTGCCAGCAGCTTGGGTAGCGGAGGTGGAGAGACCCAGTACTTC.

The chain has TRBV20-1 and TRBJ2-1; D gene uncertain. The V and J ends lost 0 bases and 4 bases respectively, with 13 bases between them. The CDR3 is 15 residues long. Germline CDR1 is DFQATT and CDR2 is SNEGSKA (reference sequence). The CDR3 bases are TGCAGTGCTAGAGATTACACCACGCGGTACAATGAGCAGTTCTTC. Protein product: CSARDYTTRYNEQFF.

About this clonotype itself: A junction boundary mismatches the germline segment, possibly from a read error. The chain has TRBV5-1 and TRBJ2-2; D is unclear. Germline V CDR1 and CDR2: SGHRS, YFSETQ. The CDR3 length is 15 residues. The CDR3 reads CASSLVTQNNGELFF. The CDR3 DNA is TGCGCCAGCAGCTTGGTGACACAGAACAACGGGGAGCTGTTTTTT.

In this sample, this clonotype turned up many times. The rearrangement uses TRBV2 and TRBJ1-5, with no clear D. The CDR3 has 14 amino acids. The germline CDR1 and CDR2 sequences are SNHLY and FYNNEI. V shed 3 bases and J shed 5 bases, with 11 bases lying between them. CDR3 residues: CASSDIGGDQPQHF. CDR3 DNA: TGTGCCAGCAGTGACATAGGAGGAGATCAGCCCCAGCATTTT.

The chain joins TRBV6-5 to TRBJ2-7, with 8 positions matching TRBD2. After removal of 0 bases from V and 4 bases from J, the junction contained 5 bases not matched to a gene. This CDR3 has 15 residues. Germline-derived CDR1 and CDR2 are MNHEY and SVGAGI. The DNA for the CDR3 is TGTGCCAGCAGTTACTCGCGGGAGGAAGAGTACGAGCAGTACGTC. It yields the protein CASSYSREEEYEQYV.

This clonotype was detected a few times. This chain joins TRBV4-2 and TRBJ2-5; 7 positions agree with TRBD2. Germline V CDR1 and CDR2: LGHNA, YNFKEQ. This CDR3 is built from 15 residues. The V segment lost 0 bases and the J segment 5 bases; nucleotides outside the gene matches: 6. This CDR3 reads CASSQEGGREETQYF. CDR3 in DNA: TGTGCCAGCAGCCAAGAGGGGGGGAGGGAGGAGACCCAGTACTTC.

The chain links TRBV7-3 to TRBJ2-2; D is undetermined. Germline CDR1 and CDR2: SGHTA and FQGTGA. There are 13 residues in the CDR3. The V and J ends lost 5 bases and 5 bases respectively, with 9 bases between them. The CDR3 DNA reads TGTGCCAGCAGCCCATCCCCTACCGGGGAGCTGTTTTTT. It codes for CASSPSPTGELFF.

This clonotype has a handful of counts. The rearrangement links TRBV9 to TRBJ2-5; D not certain. Germline CDR1 SGDLS, CDR2 YYNGEE. This CDR3 has 13 residues. Trimming left V 0 bases short and J 2 bases short, with 5 bases between. The CDR3 reads CASSVAPQETQYF. The DNA for the CDR3 is TGTGCCAGCAGCGTAGCCCCGCAAGAGACCCAGTACTTC.

This clonotype appeared a few times. This sequence joins TRBV7-9 and TRBJ1-6; no clear D gene. The length of the CDR3 is 15 residues. Trimming stripped 1 base from V and 7 bases from J, with 11 bases between. CDR1 SEHNR and CDR2 FQNEAQ come from the germline V gene (reference sequence). CDR3 residues: CASSLGPQANSPLHF. CDR3 in DNA: TGTGCCAGCAGCTTAGGTCCGCAGGCAAATTCACCCCTCCACTTT.

J is TRBJ2-3 and V is TRBV5-1, with TRBD1 matching over 12 bases. V shed 0 bases, J shed 6 bases, and the junction held 17 bases outside the gene matches. The CDR3 totals 20 residues. The germline V gene has CDR1 SGHRS and CDR2 YFSETQ. In DNA, the CDR3 is TGCGCCAGCAGCTTGGTGCCCCAACCCCGGGACAGGGGGCCGTGGGATACGCAGTATTTT. This codes for CASSLVPQPRDRGPWDTQYF.

V usage is TRBV6-2 or TRBV6-3 and J usage is TRBJ2-1, with TRBD2 as a possible D gene (6 bases). Trimming shortened V by 7 bases and J by 8 bases, and 9 bases separated the two germline ends. Per the germline V gene, CDR1 is MNHEY and CDR2 is SVGEGT. CDR3 length: 11 amino acids. This CDR3 reads CASTTRDEQFF. CDR3 in DNA: TGTGCCAGCACGACTAGGGATGAGCAGTTCTTC.

This clonotype was counted only a few times. The rearrangement uses TRBV6-5 and TRBJ1-2; 7 positions agree with TRBD1. Unmatched junction bases numbered 17, after V lost 6 bases and J lost 7 bases. The CDR3 covers 16 residues. Germline V gene sequence: CDR1 MNHEY, CDR2 SVGAGI. The CDR3: CASSPNAGGGRSGYTF. CDR3 nucleotides: TGTGCCAGCAGCCCTAACGCAGGGGGAGGCCGGTCTGGCTACACCTTC.

The rearrangement links TRBV4-2 to TRBJ2-1; 7 bases are shared with TRBD2. This CDR3 region has 13 residues. The germline gives CDR1 LGHNA, CDR2 YNFKEQ. Trimming cost V 5 bases and J 8 bases; bases outside gene matches: 6. Here the CDR3 reads CASSGRLAHEQFF. CDR3 bases: TGTGCCAGCAGCGGCCGACTAGCCCATGAGCAGTTCTTC.

This clonotype was detected a few times. CDR3 protein: CASSPTGTGYGYTF. In DNA form, the CDR3 reads TGTGCCAGCAGTCCGACCGGGACAGGGTATGGCTACACCTTC. The chain combines TRBV27 with TRBJ1-2, with 9 bases fitting TRBD1. Germline values: CDR1 MNHEY, CDR2 SMNVEV (reference sequence). V shed 5 bases, J shed 5 bases, and the junction held 6 bases outside the gene matches. The CDR3 extends over 14 amino acids.

This clonotype was detected ten times or more. The rearrangement links TRBV7-6 to TRBJ1-1; no definite D call. Between the trimmed V and J ends, which lost 4 bases and 11 bases, there was a span of 20 bases. This CDR3 comprises 14 residues. The germline V gene encodes CDR1 SGHVS and CDR2 FNYEAQ. The CDR3 loop reads CASSSTVPPYWAFF. The DNA of the CDR3 is TGTGCCAGCAGCTCAACCGTCCCTCCTTATTGGGCTTTCTTT.

This clonotype was recorded a few times. This rearrangement joins TRBV7-2 to TRBJ2-5; 13 bases fit TRBD2. Trimming removed 1 base from V and 6 bases from J; junction bases left unmatched: 5. Germline values: CDR1 SGHTA, CDR2 FQGNSA. The CDR3 runs 16 residues. The CDR3 is CASSLGTSGGGQTQYF. The DNA for the CDR3 is TGTGCCAGCAGCTTAGGGACTAGCGGGGGTGGACAGACCCAGTACTTC.

This clonotype was found a few times. J is TRBJ2-1 and V is TRBV11-2, with 11 nucleotides matching TRBD2. This CDR3 is 15 amino acids long. In germline, CDR1 is SGHAT, CDR2 FQNNGV. J gave up 7 bases and V 5 bases, and 7 bases lay outside the gene matches. The CDR3 coding sequence is TGTGCCAGCAGCCGAACTAGCGGGGGATTAAATGAGCAGTTCTTC. It yields the protein CASSRTSGGLNEQFF.

The chain joins TRBV4-3 to TRBJ2-1; TRBD2 matches 11 bases. Germline CDR1 reads LGHNA; CDR2 reads YSLEER. V was clipped by 2 bases and J by 7 bases; unmatched bases: 4. This CDR3 comprises 15 residues. The CDR3 is CASSQPSGGTNEQFF. In DNA, the CDR3 is TGCGCCAGCAGCCAACCTAGCGGGGGGACGAATGAGCAGTTCTTC.

CDR3 DNA: TGCGCCAGCAGCTTGGCAGCGGGGGTCGCAGATACGCAGTATTTT. Translating gives CASSLAAGVADTQYF. The rearrangement links TRBV5-1 to TRBJ2-3; 8 nucleotides match TRBD2. Germline values: CDR1 SGHRS, CDR2 YFSETQ. After removal of 0 bases from V and 4 bases from J, the junction contained 4 bases not matched to a gene. The CDR3 is made up of 15 amino acids.

This clonotype was detected a few times. The genes are TRBV9 and TRBJ1-1; D gene ambiguous. V lost 0 bases and J 1 base, leaving 10 bases between the germline ends. This CDR3 comprises 15 residues. Germline assignment: CDR1 SGDLS and CDR2 YYNGEE. CDR3 sequence: CASSVAADSNTEAFF. For the CDR3, the DNA is TGTGCCAGCAGCGTAGCGGCAGACTCGAACACTGAAGCTTTCTTT.

The chain is built from TRBV7-9 and TRBJ1-4; D ambiguous. Germline CDR1 is SEHNR and CDR2 is FQNEAQ (reference sequence). CDR3 length equals 14 residues. V lost 2 bases, J lost 3 bases, and 7 bases lay in between. The CDR3 DNA reads as TGTGCCAGCAGCTTATCGGGATCTAATGAAAAACTGTTTTTT. Protein product: CASSLSGSNEKLFF.

The chain employs TRBV12-3 or TRBV12-4 and TRBJ1-2, with a possible D match to TRBD1 (5 bases). Trimming took 5 bases from V and 8 from J, leaving 21 bases between them. The CDR3 length is 15 residues. The CDR3 sequence: CASSPHLPQAGGYTF. The CDR3 region has the DNA TGTGCCAGCAGTCCCCACCTCCCACAGGCTGGAGGCTACACCTTC.

This clonotype was detected only a few times. The chain employs TRBV6-1 and TRBJ1-5, with TRBD1 matching 8 bases. This CDR3 is built from 15 residues. V gave up 6 bases and J gave up 4 bases; unmatched junction bases: 8. Germline values: CDR1 MNHNS, CDR2 SASEGT. CDR3 coding DNA: TGTGCCAGCAGGCCCCTTGGACAGGGTAATCAGCCCCAGCATTTT. It encodes CASRPLGQGNQPQHF.

There are many counts of this clonotype. The V gene is TRBV20-1, the J gene TRBJ2-7, with 14 bases aligning to TRBD2. Trimming removed 3 bases from V and 6 bases from J; junction bases left unmatched: 10. Germline lookup yields CDR1 DFQATT and CDR2 SNEGSKA (reference sequence). The CDR3 is 16 amino acids. The CDR3 loop reads CSARRLAGGLRAEQYV. The CDR3 DNA sequence: TGCAGTGCTAGGCGACTAGCGGGGGGGCTAAGGGCCGAGCAGTACGTC.